A single sample gave rise to the 8 T cell receptor beta chains below, sequenced in a study of T cells after yellow fever vaccination. TCRdb processed the 5' RACE reads anew with MiXCR; each CDR3 protein has one entry. In the table there are around 400,000 distinct CDR3 sequences, around 10% of which are singletons. This specimen consisted of PBMCs, obtained on the day of the first yellow fever vaccination. Receptors were obtained from a man between 18 and 29 years old who received the YFV17D yellow fever vaccine.

The rearrangement joins TRBV7-6 to TRBJ2-1, with a weak D call TRBD2 (6 bases). The CDR3 is 16 residues long. Trimming left V 0 bases short and J 5 bases short, with 14 bases between. Germline CDR1 and CDR2: SGHVS and FNYEAQ. CDR3 DNA: TGTGCCAGCAGCTTAGCGACTAGTCATCACCACAATGAGCAGTTCTTC. It translates to CASSLATSHHHNEQFF. Full variable domain (rest looked up from reference TRBV7-6 and TRBJ2-1): GAGVSQSPRYKVTKRGQDVALRCDPISGHVSLYWYRQALGQGPEFLTYFNYEAQQDKSGLPNDRFSAERPEGSISTLTIQRTEQRDSAMYRCASSLATSHHHNEQFFGPGTRLTVL.

The rearrangement links TRBV7-8 to TRBJ2-1; 9 bases fit TRBD1. V lost 6 bases and J lost 2; bases outside the gene matches: 5. Germline V gene lookup returns CDR1 SGHVS and CDR2 FQNEAQ. The CDR3 totals 15 residues. For the CDR3, the DNA is TGTGCCAGCAGAAAGACAGGGGGGACCTACAATGAGCAGTTCTTC. Amino acid sequence: CASRKTGGTYNEQFF. Full variable domain (rest looked up from reference TRBV7-8 and TRBJ2-1): GAGVSQSPRYKVAKRGQDVALRCDPISGHVSLFWYQQALGQGPEFLTYFQNEAQLDKSGLPSDRFFAERPEGSVSTLKIQRTQQEDSAVYLCASRKTGGTYNEQFFGPGTRLTVL.

The CDR3 here is CASSQEITGTQYF. The DNA for the CDR3 is TGCGCCAGCAGCCAAGAGATCACTGGGACCCAGTACTTC. The chain employs TRBV4-1 and TRBJ2-5; the D is unclear. The germline gives CDR1 MGHRA, CDR2 YSYEKL. V lost 0 bases and J lost 7, with 9 bases in between. CDR3 length: 13 residues.

There are many counts of this clonotype. This chain uses TRBV5-1 with TRBJ2-1; D may be TRBD1 (5 bases). Germline loops: CDR1 SGHRS, CDR2 YFSETQ. The CDR3 covers 15 residues. V was trimmed by 2 bases and J by 3 bases, leaving 12 bases between them. CDR3 residues: CASSFSPGNYNEQFF. DNA for the CDR3: TGCGCCAGCAGCTTTTCGCCAGGGAACTACAATGAGCAGTTCTTC.

Ten or more counts support this clonotype. The rearrangement joins TRBV6-4 to TRBJ2-3; 13 bases map to TRBD2. Germline CDR1 is MRHNA and CDR2 is SNTAGT. Trimming removed 0 bases from V and 6 bases from J; junction bases left unmatched: 0. The length of the CDR3 is 15 residues. CDR3 loop: CASSDSTSGGDTQYF. The CDR3 DNA reads TGTGCCAGCAGTGACTCGACTAGCGGGGGGGATACGCAGTATTTT.

The gene calls are TRBV5-1 and TRBJ2-1; TRBD2 matches 12 bases. The V gene end was trimmed by 0 bases and the J gene end by 5 bases; junction bases not matched to a gene: 3. In germline, CDR1 is SGHRS, CDR2 YFSETQ. This CDR3 has 16 amino acids. CDR3 nucleotide sequence: TGCGCCAGCAGCTTGGGTCCTAGCGGGGGGGACAATGAGCAGTTCTTC. It translates to CASSLGPSGGDNEQFF.

This clonotype was found a few times. As DNA, the CDR3 is TGTGCCAGCAGCCAAGCACGCCTAGCGGGGGCAGATACGCAGTATTTT. Its protein is CASSQARLAGADTQYF. J is TRBJ2-3 and V is TRBV4-2; 10 positions match TRBD2. The CDR3 is 16 amino acids. The germline V gene encodes CDR1 LGHNA and CDR2 YNFKEQ. Trimming removed 1 base from V and 4 bases from J; junction bases left unmatched: 5.

This chain joins TRBV18 and TRBJ1-1; D call uncertain. Trimming removed 2 bases from V and 1 base from J, with 8 bases in between. This CDR3 contains 14 residues. Germline lookup yields CDR1 KGHSH and CDR2 LQKENI. CDR3 in amino acids: CASSPLTENTEAFF. The CDR3 DNA is TGTGCCAGCTCACCATTGACGGAGAACACTGAAGCTTTCTTT.